These 25 T cell receptor beta chains came from one sample sequenced in a study of tumor-infiltrating lymphocytes in localized non-small cell lung cancer (dated by TCRdb to the early 2020s). Receptor amplification or capture employed the immunoSEQ multiplex PCR assay. TCRdb holds this immuneACCESS table with in-frame rearrangements only. Some clones are missing; in checked studies, unresolved V genes explain under half, and the rest has no known cause. The sample includes fewer than 12,000 clones, with around 63% observed a single time. The top ten hold around 8.4% of the sample. Sequenced material: lung tumor tissue. The receptor source for this set is a human donor with non-small cell lung cancer.

V is TRBV19 and J is TRBJ2-5; the D gene could be TRBD1 or TRBD2 (5 bases each). The CDR3 totals 16 residues. Trimming left V 3 bases short and J 5 bases short, with 19 bases between. Per the germline V gene, CDR1 is LNHDA and CDR2 is SQIVND (reference sequence). The CDR3 protein is CASSIIPTGRGETQYF. CDR3 nucleotide sequence: TGTGCCAGTAGTATTATCCCTACGGGGCGTGGCGAGACCCAGTACTTC.

The CDR3 loop reads CASSLRQTTAGELFF. The DNA of the CDR3 is TGCGCCAGCAGCCTTAGACAGACTACCGCCGGGGAGCTGTTTTTT. The chain has TRBV5-1 and TRBJ2-2; D is tentatively TRBD1 or TRBD2 (5 bases each). V was pared by 4 bases and J by 6 bases, with 16 bases between. Germline lookup yields CDR1 SGHRS and CDR2 YFSETQ. The CDR3 is made up of 15 amino acids.

V is TRBV7-2 and J is TRBJ2-5; TRBD2 matches at 10 bases. Per the germline V gene, CDR1 is SGHTA and CDR2 is FQGNSA. This CDR3 has 17 residues. V was pared by 1 base and J by 4 bases, with 9 bases of the junction left unmatched. Here the CDR3 DNA reads TGTGCCAGCAGCTTAGGGGACAGGACTAGCGGCCGAGAGACCCAGTACTTC. This sequence encodes CASSLGDRTSGRETQYF. The full variable domain, completed using reference TRBV7-2 and TRBJ2-5, is GAGVSQSPSNKVTEKGKDVELRCDPISGHTALYWYRQSLGQGLEFLIYFQGNSAPDKSGLPSDRFSAERTGGSVSTLTIQRTQQEDSAVYLCASSLGDRTSGRETQYFGPGTRLLVL.

The chain has TRBV14 and TRBJ2-1; TRBD2 agrees at 10 bases. V trimming: 1 base; J trimming: 2 bases; junction bases outside the gene matches: 5. Germline assignment: CDR1 SGHDN and CDR2 FVKESK. The CDR3 totals 17 residues. CDR3 in amino acids: CASSQGVLAGTYNEQFF. The CDR3 region has the DNA TGTGCCAGCAGCCAAGGGGTACTAGCGGGAACCTACAATGAGCAGTTCTTC.

The chain employs TRBV20-1 and TRBJ1-2, with D maybe TRBD1 (6 bases). This CDR3 region has 11 residues. V was clipped by 7 bases and J by 4 bases, with 10 bases between them. In germline, CDR1 is DFQATT, CDR2 SNEGSKA (reference sequence). CDR3 bases: TGCAGTGTAGCGACAGGCTATGGCTACACCTTC. Encoded protein: CSVATGYGYTF.

The chain recombines TRBV4-3 with TRBJ2-5; either TRBD1 or TRBD2 may supply D (6 bases each). Trimming stripped 1 base from V and 4 bases from J, with 16 bases between. The CDR3 totals 16 residues. CDR1 LGHNA and CDR2 YSLEER come from the germline V gene. Written as DNA, the CDR3 is TGCGCCAGCAGCCAAGTACTTTTTGGGGGGCGAGAGACCCAGTACTTC. It codes for CASSQVLFGGRETQYF.

Comments on this clone: Germline and junction disagree at one end, which may indicate a read error. The chain is built from TRBV5-1 and TRBJ1-1; D is ambiguous. The germline V gene has CDR1 SGHRS and CDR2 YFSETQ. The CDR3 has 11 residues. The CDR3 here is CASSLDTEAFF. In DNA, the CDR3 is TGCGCCAGCAGCTTGGACACAGAAGCTTTCTTT.

The chain's CDR3 is CASSSPGGTDTQYF. In nucleotides, the CDR3 is TGTGCCAGCAGCTCCCCGGGGGGCACAGATACGCAGTATTTT. The chain couples TRBV9 to TRBJ2-3; tentatively, D is TRBD2 (6 bases). Germline CDR1 reads SGDLS; CDR2 reads YYNGEE. The CDR3 is 14 amino acids. The V end was cut by 4 bases, the J end by 1 base, with 10 bases between.

The V and J genes are TRBV5-1 and TRBJ2-3; no reliable D call. V lost 0 bases to trimming and J lost 3 bases, with 14 bases between them. This CDR3 is built from 16 residues. Per the germline V gene, CDR1 is SGHRS and CDR2 is YFSETQ. The CDR3 sequence is CASSLGFRRVTDTQYF. In DNA, the CDR3 is TGCGCCAGCAGCTTGGGGTTCCGCCGGGTGACAGATACGCAGTATTTT.

The chain couples TRBV9 to TRBJ2-5; 7 bases fit TRBD2. Germline CDR1 SGDLS, CDR2 YYNGEE. The J segment lost 3 bases and the V segment lost 5 bases, leaving 7 bases of the junction unmatched. The CDR3 extends over 14 amino acids. CDR3 region: CASSLAAEEETQYF. CDR3 sequence (DNA): TGTGCCAGCAGTCTAGCGGCAGAAGAAGAGACCCAGTACTTC. The entire variable domain, with the rest obtained from reference TRBV9 and TRBJ2-5, is as follows: DSGVTQTPKHLITATGQRVTLRCSPRSGDLSVYWYQQSLDQGLQFLIQYYNGEERAKGNILERFSAQQFPDLHSELNLSSLELGDSALYFCASSLAAEEETQYFGPGTRLLVL.

This chain links TRBV2 with TRBJ1-2; D gene ambiguous. V was cut by 5 bases and J by 4 bases, with 20 bases left in between. Germline V gene sequence: CDR1 SNHLY, CDR2 FYNNEI. The CDR3 is 16 amino acids. The CDR3 DNA reads as TGTGCCAGCAGTTACGGACCTCTCGCCCCCCTCTATGGCTACACCTTC. Amino acids: CASSYGPLAPLYGYTF.

The gene calls are TRBV5-6 and TRBJ2-7; D is ambiguous. The germline V and J ends were trimmed by 0 bases and 7 bases, with 11 bases remaining between them. Germline V gene lookup returns CDR1 SGHDT and CDR2 YYEEEE. The CDR3 has 13 residues. In DNA form, the CDR3 reads TGTGCCAGCAGCTTGGCACACCAGAAGGAGCAGTACTTC. Residues: CASSLAHQKEQYF.

The V and J genes are TRBV11-2 and TRBJ2-2; tentatively, D is TRBD1 or TRBD2 (5 bases each). This CDR3 contains 14 residues. The V end was cut by 4 bases, the J end by 4 bases, with 10 bases between. In germline, CDR1 is SGHAT, CDR2 FQNNGV. The CDR3 DNA reads TGTGCCAGCAGCTCCACGGGACCCACCGGGGAGCTGTTTTTT. It encodes CASSSTGPTGELFF.

This sequence joins TRBV5-1 and TRBJ2-3, with no clear D. Looked up from germline, CDR1 is SGHRS and CDR2 is YFSETQ. The ends were cut back, 2 bases at V and 3 bases at J, with 4 bases in the middle. The CDR3 totals 12 residues. The CDR3 protein is CASSFQTDTQYF. CDR3 nucleotide sequence: TGCGCCAGCAGCTTCCAAACAGATACGCAGTATTTT.

Relative to its sample, this clone is medium-sized. The chain employs TRBV2 and TRBJ2-7; TRBD1 matches at 8 bases. Trimming at V came to 6 bases and at J to 3 bases, leaving 10 bases not matched to a gene. This CDR3 has 15 amino acids. The germline gives CDR1 SNHLY, CDR2 FYNNEI. The CDR3 loop reads CASSVRTGFNYEQYF. Written as DNA, the CDR3 is TGTGCCAGCAGCGTACGGACAGGGTTCAACTACGAGCAGTACTTC.

The chain has TRBV11-2 and TRBJ2-7, with a possible D match to TRBD2 (6 bases). The CDR3 covers 16 residues. Trimming shortened V by 2 bases and J by 4 bases, and 18 bases separated the two germline ends. Germline V gene sequence: CDR1 SGHAT, CDR2 FQNNGV. CDR3 amino acids: CASSLRDWRGEYEQYF. The CDR3 nucleotides are TGTGCCAGCAGCTTAAGGGACTGGCGGGGAGAGTACGAGCAGTACTTC.

This clone is termed medium-sized (0.01 to 0.1%). The rearrangement joins TRBV10-3 to TRBJ2-7; 8 nucleotides align to TRBD1. The germline V gene has CDR1 ENHRY and CDR2 SYGVKD. The CDR3 extends over 14 amino acids. Trimming removed 6 bases from V and 0 bases from J; junction bases left unmatched: 4. CDR3 region: CAISGGTGSYEQYF. Here the CDR3 DNA reads TGTGCCATCAGCGGCGGGACAGGCTCCTACGAGCAGTACTTC.

V is TRBV10-3 and J is TRBJ2-7; 7 nucleotides align to TRBD1. The CDR3 totals 14 residues. V gave up 2 bases and J gave up 5 bases; unmatched junction bases: 6. The germline CDR1 and CDR2 sequences are ENHRY and SYGVKD. The CDR3 protein is CAISETGVPHEQYF. CDR3 bases: TGTGCCATCAGTGAGACAGGGGTTCCCCACGAGCAGTACTTC.

V gene TRBV29-1 combines with J gene TRBJ2-7, with unresolved D. CDR1 SQVTM and CDR2 ANQGSEA come from the germline V gene. This CDR3 spans 13 amino acids. Trimming removed 0 bases from V and 4 bases from J, with 10 bases in between. CDR3 in amino acids: CSVEEGSSYEQYF. CDR3 in DNA: TGCAGCGTTGAAGAAGGGTCTAGTTACGAGCAGTACTTC.

This clone is medium-sized by share. This sequence joins TRBV5-4 and TRBJ1-1, with D possibly TRBD1 on 5 matching bases. Trimming removed 3 bases at V and 1 base at J, with 10 bases between. CDR1 is SGHNT and CDR2 is YYREEE in the germline V gene (reference sequence). CDR3 size: 14 residues. The CDR3 DNA follows: TGTGCCAGCAGCTCGCAAGGGGCGAACACTGAAGCTTTCTTT. Encoded protein: CASSSQGANTEAFF.

The rearrangement uses TRBV4-3 and TRBJ2-3, with D perhaps matching TRBD2 (5 bases). From germline, CDR1 is LGHNA and CDR2 YSLEER. CDR3 length: 16 amino acids. V lost 1 base to trimming and J lost 1 base, with 12 bases between them. DNA of the CDR3: TGCGCCAGCAGCCAAGGAATCGCGCGGGGCACAGATACGCAGTATTTT. This sequence encodes CASSQGIARGTDTQYF.

This clone has a single count. The genes are TRBV5-6 and TRBJ2-7; TRBD2 aligns across 13 bases. After removal of 2 bases from V and 2 bases from J, the junction contained 7 bases not matched to a gene. CDR3 length: 17 amino acids. Germline V gene lookup returns CDR1 SGHDT and CDR2 YYEEEE. The CDR3 DNA follows: TGTGCCAGCAGCTTTGGGACTAGCGGGATACTTCCCTACGAGCAGTACTTC. This codes for CASSFGTSGILPYEQYF.

The CDR3 protein is CASSQGTSEKNEQFF. The CDR3 DNA sequence: TGCGCCAGCAGCCAGGGGACTAGTGAGAAGAATGAGCAGTTCTTC. J is TRBJ2-1 and V is TRBV4-3; 8 bases match TRBD2. The length of the CDR3 is 15 residues. The J segment lost 7 bases and the V segment lost 3 bases, leaving 8 bases of the junction unmatched. Germline-derived CDR1 and CDR2 are LGHNA and YSLEER.

The chain carries TRBV6-1 and TRBJ1-5; the match to TRBD1 covers 9 bases. Germline loops: CDR1 MNHNS, CDR2 SASEGT. V lost 7 bases and J lost 6; bases outside the gene matches: 7. The CDR3 has 14 amino acids. The CDR3: CASTVDRGSQPQHF. Written as DNA, the CDR3 is TGTGCCAGCACCGTGGACAGGGGCAGTCAGCCCCAGCATTTT.

This clone is a singleton in its sample. The chain links TRBV5-1 to TRBJ2-3; D gene uncertain. With 4 bases removed from V and 2 bases from J, the gap between germline ends came to 14 bases. The CDR3 runs 15 residues. Germline V gene sequence: CDR1 SGHRS, CDR2 YFSETQ. The CDR3 DNA reads as TGCGCCAGCAGCCTACCGACAAGTCCCACAGATACGCAGTATTTT. Residues: CASSLPTSPTDTQYF.